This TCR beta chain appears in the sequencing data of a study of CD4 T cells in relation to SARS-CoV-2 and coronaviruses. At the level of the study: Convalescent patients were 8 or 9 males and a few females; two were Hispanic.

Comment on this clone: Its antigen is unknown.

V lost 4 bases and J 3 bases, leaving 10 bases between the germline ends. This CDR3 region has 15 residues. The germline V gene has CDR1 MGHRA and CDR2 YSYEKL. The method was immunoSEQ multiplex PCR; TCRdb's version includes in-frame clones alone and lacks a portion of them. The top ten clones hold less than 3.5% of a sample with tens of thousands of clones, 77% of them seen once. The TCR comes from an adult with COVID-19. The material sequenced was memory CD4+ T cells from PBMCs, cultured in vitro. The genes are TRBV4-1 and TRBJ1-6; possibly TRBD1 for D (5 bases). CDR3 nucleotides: TGCGCCAGCAGCCTCCCAGGGATCTATAATTCACCCCTCCACTTT. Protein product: CASSLPGIYNSPLHF.